This TCR beta chain was recorded in a study of spatial heterogeneity in lung cancer. Study background: Raw reads contained each unique TCR and UMI combination more than ten times on average.

V gave up 4 bases and J gave up 3 bases; unmatched junction bases: 6. Looked up from germline, CDR1 is MNHEY and CDR2 is SMNVEV (reference sequence). The CDR3 has 15 residues. Each molecule of TCR cDNA was tagged with one unique molecular identifier. MiXCR, applied by TCRdb to the 5' RACE reads, yields one record per CDR3 protein. The sample consists of about 50,000 distinct CDR3 sequences, roughly 7.2% of them appearing once. Time point described: sample taken at primary tumor resection. Unsorted tumor, nontumor lung tissue or cryopreserved PBMC supplied the whole RNA. The cohort: roughly 72 early-stage, untreated non-small cell lung cancer patients.

This sequence originates from a female donor with early-stage non-small cell lung cancer. Material: PBMCs, obtained at surgery. The rearrangement links TRBV27 to TRBJ2-7; TRBD1 matches 10 bases. CDR3 amino acids: CASSSSGTGVYEQYF. CDR3 nucleotide sequence: TGTGCCAGCAGTTCTTCCGGGACAGGGGTCTACGAGCAGTACTTC.